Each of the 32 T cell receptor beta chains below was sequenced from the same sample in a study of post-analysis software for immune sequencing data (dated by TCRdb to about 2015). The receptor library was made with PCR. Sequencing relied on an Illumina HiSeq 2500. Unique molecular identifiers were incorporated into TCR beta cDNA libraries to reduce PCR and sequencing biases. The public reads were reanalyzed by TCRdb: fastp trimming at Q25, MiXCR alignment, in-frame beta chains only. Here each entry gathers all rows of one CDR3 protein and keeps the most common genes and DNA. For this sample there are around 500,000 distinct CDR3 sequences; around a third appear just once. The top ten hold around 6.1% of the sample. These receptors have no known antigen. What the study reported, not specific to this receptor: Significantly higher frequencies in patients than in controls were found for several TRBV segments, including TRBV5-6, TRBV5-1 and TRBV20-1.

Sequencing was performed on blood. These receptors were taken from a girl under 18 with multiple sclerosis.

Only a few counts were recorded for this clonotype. The DNA of the CDR3 is TGTGCCAGCAGTCCCAAGCCGGCCTATGGCTACACCTTC. It codes for CASSPKPAYGYTF. This chain connects TRBV12-3 or TRBV12-4 to TRBJ1-2, with D unresolved. The CDR3 consists of 13 residues. Trimming left V 5 bases short and J 4 bases short, with 11 bases between.

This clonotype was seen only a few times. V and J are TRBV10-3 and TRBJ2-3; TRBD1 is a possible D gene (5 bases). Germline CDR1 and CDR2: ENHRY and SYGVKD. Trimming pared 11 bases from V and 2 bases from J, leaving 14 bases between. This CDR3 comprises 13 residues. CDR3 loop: CAAKTDTTDTQYF. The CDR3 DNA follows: TGTGCCGCCAAGACAGATACCACAGATACGCAGTATTTT.

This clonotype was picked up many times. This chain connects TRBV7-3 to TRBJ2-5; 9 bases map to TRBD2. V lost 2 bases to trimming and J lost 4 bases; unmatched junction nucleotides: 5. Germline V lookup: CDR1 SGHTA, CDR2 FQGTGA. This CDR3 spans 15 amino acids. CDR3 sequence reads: CASSLSGTSRETQYF. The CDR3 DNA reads TGTGCCAGCAGCTTATCGGGGACTAGCCGAGAGACCCAGTACTTC. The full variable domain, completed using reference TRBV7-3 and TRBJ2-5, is GAGVSQTPSNKVTEKGKYVELRCDPISGHTALYWYRQSLGQGPEFLIYFQGTGAADDSGLPNDRFFAVRPEGSVSTLKIQRTERGDSAVYLCASSLSGTSRETQYFGPGTRLLVL.

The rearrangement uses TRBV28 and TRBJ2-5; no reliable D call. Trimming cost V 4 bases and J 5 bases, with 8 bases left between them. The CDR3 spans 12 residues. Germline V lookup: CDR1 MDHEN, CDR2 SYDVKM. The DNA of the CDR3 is TGTGCCAGCAGTTATCCTGCGGAGACCCAGTACTTC. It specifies CASSYPAETQYF.

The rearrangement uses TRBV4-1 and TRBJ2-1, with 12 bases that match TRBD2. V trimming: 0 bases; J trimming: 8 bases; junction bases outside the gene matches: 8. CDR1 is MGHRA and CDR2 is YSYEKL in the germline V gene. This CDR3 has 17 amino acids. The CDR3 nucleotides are TGCGCCAGCAGCCAAGAGGCTAGCGGGGGGGCCTGGGATGAGCAGTTCTTC. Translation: CASSQEASGGAWDEQFF.

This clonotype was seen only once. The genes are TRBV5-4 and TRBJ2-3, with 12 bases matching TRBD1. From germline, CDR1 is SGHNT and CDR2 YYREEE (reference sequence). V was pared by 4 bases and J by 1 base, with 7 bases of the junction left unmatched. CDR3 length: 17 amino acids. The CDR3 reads CASSTRDRGLGTDTQYF. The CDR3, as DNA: TGTGCCAGCAGCACCCGGGACAGGGGGCTTGGCACAGATACGCAGTATTTT.

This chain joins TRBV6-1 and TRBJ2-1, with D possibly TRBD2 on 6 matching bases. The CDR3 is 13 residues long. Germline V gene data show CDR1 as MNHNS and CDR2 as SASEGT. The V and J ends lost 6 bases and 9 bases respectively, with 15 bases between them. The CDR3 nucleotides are TGTGCCAGCAGGTCTAGCGAAAGGGGTGAGCAGTTCTTC. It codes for CASRSSERGEQFF.

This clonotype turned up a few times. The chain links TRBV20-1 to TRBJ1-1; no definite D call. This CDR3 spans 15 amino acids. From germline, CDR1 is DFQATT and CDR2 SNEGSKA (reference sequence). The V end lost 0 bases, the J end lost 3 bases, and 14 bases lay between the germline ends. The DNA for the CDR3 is TGCAGTGCTAGAGATTTAGTAAGGGAGGACACTGAAGCTTTCTTT. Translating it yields CSARDLVREDTEAFF.

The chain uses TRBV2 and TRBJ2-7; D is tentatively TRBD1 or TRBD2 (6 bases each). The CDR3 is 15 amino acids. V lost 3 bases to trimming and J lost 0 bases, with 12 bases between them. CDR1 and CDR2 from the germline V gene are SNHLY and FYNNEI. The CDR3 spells CASSDQGRSSYEQYF. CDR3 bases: TGTGCCAGCAGTGACCAGGGGAGGAGCTCCTACGAGCAGTACTTC.

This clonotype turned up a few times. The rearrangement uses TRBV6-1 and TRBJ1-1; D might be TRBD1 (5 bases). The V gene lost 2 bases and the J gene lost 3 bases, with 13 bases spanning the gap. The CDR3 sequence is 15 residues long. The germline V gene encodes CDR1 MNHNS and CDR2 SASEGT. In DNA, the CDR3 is TGTGCCAGCAGTGAACTCTCAGGGACGGACACTGAAGCTTTCTTT. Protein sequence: CASSELSGTDTEAFF.

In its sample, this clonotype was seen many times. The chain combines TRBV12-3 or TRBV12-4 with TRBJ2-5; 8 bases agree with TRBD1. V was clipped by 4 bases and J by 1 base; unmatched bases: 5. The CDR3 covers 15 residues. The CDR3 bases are TGTGCCAGCAGTTCCAACAGGGGGTCCCAAGAGACCCAGTACTTC. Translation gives CASSSNRGSQETQYF.

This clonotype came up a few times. The chain's CDR3 is CASSPDPGPFEQYF. The CDR3 coding sequence is TGTGCCAGCAGCCCAGACCCGGGGCCTTTCGAGCAGTACTTC. The V and J genes are TRBV7-2 and TRBJ2-7; D is perhaps TRBD1 or TRBD2 (5 bases each). CDR1 is SGHTA, CDR2 FQGNSA, per germline. This CDR3 spans 14 amino acids. V was cut by 5 bases and J by 6 bases, with 17 bases left in between.

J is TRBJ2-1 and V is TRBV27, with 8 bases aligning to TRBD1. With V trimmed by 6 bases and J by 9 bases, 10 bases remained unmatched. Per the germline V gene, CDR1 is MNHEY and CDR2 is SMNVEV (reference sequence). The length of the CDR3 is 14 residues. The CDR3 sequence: CASRDRELRAEQFF. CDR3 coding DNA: TGTGCCAGCAGGGACAGGGAGTTAAGAGCTGAGCAGTTCTTC.

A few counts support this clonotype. DNA of the CDR3: TGTGCCACTAATTCACGTGGCGCCTCGCCCGGGACTAGCGGGGTCTTACAAGAGACCCAGTACTTC. It translates to CATNSRGASPGTSGVLQETQYF. V usage is TRBV15 and J usage is TRBJ2-5, with 13 bases matching TRBD2. V shed 9 bases and J 2 bases; nucleotides not matched to a gene: 27. Germline values: CDR1 LNHNV, CDR2 YYDKDF (reference sequence). This CDR3 region has 22 residues.

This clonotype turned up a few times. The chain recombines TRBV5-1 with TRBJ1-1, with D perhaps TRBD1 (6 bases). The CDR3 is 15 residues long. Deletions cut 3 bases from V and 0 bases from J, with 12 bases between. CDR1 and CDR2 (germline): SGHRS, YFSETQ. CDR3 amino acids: CASSSRTVMNTEAFF. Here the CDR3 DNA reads TGCGCCAGCAGCTCCCGGACAGTCATGAACACTGAAGCTTTCTTT.

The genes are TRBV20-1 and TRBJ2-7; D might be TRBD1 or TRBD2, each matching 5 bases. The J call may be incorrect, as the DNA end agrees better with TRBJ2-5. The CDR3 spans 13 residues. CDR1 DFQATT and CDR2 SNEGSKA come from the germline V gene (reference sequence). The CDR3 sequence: CSAQKGSAETQYF. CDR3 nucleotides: TGCAGTGCGCAAAAGGGGAGTGCGGAGACCCAGTACTTC.

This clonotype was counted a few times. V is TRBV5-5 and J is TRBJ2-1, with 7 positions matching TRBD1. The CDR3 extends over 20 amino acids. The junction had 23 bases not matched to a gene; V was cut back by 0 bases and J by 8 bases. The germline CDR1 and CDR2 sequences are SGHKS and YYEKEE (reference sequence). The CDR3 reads CASSLAYNVFRRQGTHEQFF. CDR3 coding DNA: TGTGCCAGCAGCTTGGCGTATAATGTATTTAGGAGACAGGGTACCCATGAGCAGTTCTTC.

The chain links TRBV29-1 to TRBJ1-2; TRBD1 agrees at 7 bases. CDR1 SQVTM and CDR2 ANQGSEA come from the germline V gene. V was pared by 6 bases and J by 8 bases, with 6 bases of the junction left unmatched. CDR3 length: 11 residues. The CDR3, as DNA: TGCAGCGTCTGGACAGGTGGAGGCTACACCTTC. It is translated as CSVWTGGGYTF.

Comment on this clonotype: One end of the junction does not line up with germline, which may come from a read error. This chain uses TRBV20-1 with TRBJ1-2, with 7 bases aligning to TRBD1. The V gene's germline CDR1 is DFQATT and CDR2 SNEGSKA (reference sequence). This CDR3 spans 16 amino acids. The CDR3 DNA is TGCAGTGCTAGTCTCCGGTCTACCGGGACAGCATATGACTACACCTTC. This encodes CSASLRSTGTAYDYTF.

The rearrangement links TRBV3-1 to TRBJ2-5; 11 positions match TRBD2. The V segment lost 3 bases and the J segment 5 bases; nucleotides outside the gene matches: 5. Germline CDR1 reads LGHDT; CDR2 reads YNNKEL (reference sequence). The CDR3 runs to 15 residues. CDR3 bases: TGTGCCAGCAGCCACCCGGGACTAGCGGTGGAGACCCAGTACTTC. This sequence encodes CASSHPGLAVETQYF.

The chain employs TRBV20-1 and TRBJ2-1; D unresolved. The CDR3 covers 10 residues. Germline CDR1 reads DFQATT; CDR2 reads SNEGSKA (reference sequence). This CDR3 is CRAVANEQFF. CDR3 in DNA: TGCAGGGCTGTCGCTAATGAGCAGTTCTTC.

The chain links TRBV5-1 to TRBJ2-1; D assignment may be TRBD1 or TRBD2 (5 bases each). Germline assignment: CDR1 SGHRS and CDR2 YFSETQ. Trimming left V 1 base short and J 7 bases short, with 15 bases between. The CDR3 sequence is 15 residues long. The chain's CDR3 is CASSLISAEGNEQFF. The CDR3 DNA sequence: TGCGCCAGCAGCTTGATTTCCGCAGAGGGGAATGAGCAGTTCTTC. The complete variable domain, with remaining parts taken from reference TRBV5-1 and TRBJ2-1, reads KAGVTQTPRYLIKTRGQQVTLSCSPISGHRSVSWYQQTPGQGLQFLFEYFSETQRNKGNFPGRFSGRQFSNSRSEMNVSTLELGDSALYLCASSLISAEGNEQFFGPGTRLTVL.

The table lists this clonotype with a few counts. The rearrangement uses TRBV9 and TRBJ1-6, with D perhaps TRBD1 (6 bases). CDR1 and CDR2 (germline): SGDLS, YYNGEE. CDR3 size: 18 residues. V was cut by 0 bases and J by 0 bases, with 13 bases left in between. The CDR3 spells CASSVEGGPSSYNSPLHF. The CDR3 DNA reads TGTGCCAGCAGCGTAGAAGGGGGACCCAGCTCCTATAATTCACCCCTCCACTTT.

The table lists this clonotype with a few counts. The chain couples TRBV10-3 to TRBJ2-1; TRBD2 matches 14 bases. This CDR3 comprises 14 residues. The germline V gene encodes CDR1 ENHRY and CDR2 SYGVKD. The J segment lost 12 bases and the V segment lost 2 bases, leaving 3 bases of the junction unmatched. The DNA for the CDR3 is TGTGCCATCAGTGAGACGACTAGCGGGGGGGTGCAGTTCTTC. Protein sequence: CAISETTSGGVQFF.

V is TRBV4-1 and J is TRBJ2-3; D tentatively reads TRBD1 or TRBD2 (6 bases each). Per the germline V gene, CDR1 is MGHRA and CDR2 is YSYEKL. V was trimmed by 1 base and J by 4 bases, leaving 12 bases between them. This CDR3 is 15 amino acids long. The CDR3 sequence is CASSQVGGRADTQYF. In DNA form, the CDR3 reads TGCGCCAGCAGCCAAGTGGGGGGCCGCGCAGATACGCAGTATTTT.

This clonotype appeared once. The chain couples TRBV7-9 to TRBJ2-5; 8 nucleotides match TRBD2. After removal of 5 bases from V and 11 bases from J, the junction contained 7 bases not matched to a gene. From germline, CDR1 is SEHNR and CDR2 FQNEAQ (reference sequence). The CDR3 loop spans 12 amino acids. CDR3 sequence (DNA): TGTGCCAGCAGCCCCAGTGAGCGGGGGCAGTACTTC. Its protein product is CASSPSERGQYF.

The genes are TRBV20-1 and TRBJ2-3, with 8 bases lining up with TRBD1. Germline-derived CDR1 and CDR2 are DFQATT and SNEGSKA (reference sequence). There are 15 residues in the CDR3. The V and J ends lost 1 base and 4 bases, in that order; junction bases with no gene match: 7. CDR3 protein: CSARVFQGAPDTQYF. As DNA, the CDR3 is TGCAGTGCTAGAGTGTTCCAGGGGGCCCCAGATACGCAGTATTTT.

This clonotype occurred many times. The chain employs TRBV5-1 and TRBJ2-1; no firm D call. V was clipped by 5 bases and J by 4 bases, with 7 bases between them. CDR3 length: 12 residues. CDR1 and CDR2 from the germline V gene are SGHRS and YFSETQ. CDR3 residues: CASRGGYNEQFF. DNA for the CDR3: TGCGCCAGCAGAGGTGGGTACAATGAGCAGTTCTTC.

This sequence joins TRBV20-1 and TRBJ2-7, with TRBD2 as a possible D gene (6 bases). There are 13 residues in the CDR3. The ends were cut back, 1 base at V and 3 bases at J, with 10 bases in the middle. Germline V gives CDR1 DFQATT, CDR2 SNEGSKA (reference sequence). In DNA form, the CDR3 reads TGCAGTGCTAGAGGCCAGGGACTCTACGAGCAGTACTTC. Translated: CSARGQGLYEQYF.

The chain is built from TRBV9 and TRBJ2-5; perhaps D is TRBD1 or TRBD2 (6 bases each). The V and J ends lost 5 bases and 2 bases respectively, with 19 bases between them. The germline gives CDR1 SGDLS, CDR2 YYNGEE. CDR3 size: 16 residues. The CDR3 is CASSGGGGLLQETQYF. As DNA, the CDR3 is TGTGCCAGCAGTGGGGGTGGGGGGCTACTACAAGAGACCCAGTACTTC.

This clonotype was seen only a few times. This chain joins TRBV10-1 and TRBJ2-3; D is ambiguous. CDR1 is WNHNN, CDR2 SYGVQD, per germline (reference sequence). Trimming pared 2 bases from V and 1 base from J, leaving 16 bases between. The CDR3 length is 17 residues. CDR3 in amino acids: CASSEGHSLSGTDTQYF. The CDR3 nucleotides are TGCGCCAGCAGTGAGGGGCATAGTTTATCCGGCACAGATACGCAGTATTTT.

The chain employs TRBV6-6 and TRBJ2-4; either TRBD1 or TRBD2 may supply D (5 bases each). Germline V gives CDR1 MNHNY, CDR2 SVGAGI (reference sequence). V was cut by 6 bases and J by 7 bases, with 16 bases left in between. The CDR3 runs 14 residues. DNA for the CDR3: TGTGCCAGCAGCCTCGGGACGTTCGAGAACATTCAGTACTTC. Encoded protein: CASSLGTFENIQYF.